The rows below give T cell receptor beta chains drawn from one sample of a study of OX40 agonist ivuxolimab in advanced cancers. TCRdb's copy holds only in-frame clones and misses some; the assay was immunoSEQ multiplex PCR. This sample has around 86,000 clones, with 75% to 90% found just once. Sequencing was performed on CD4+ or CD8+ T cells sorted from blood, taken in a trial of the OX40 agonist ivuxolimab. Receptors originate from an adult with an advanced solid tumor such as melanoma, head and neck, liver or kidney cancer. CDR3s include the opening cysteine and the closing phenylalanine or tryptophan. A D gene is named only where the DNA matches it firmly. Not every row has a clone size; where given, it reads once, few, many or a size class.

NA	TRBV15	TRBJ2-1	NA	TGTGCCACCAGCCGCCCTAGCGCCGGCTCCTACAATGAGCAGTTCTTC	CATSRPSAGSYNEQFF
NA	TRBV2	TRBJ2-7	NA	TGTGCCACCCACATGGACAGCCCCTCCGAGCAGTACTTC	CATHMDSPSEQYF
NA	TRBV14	TRBJ1-1	NA	TGTGCCAGCAGCCTGACAGGGAACACTGAAGCTTTCTTT	CASSLTGNTEAFF
NA	TRBV20-1	TRBJ1-2	NA	TGCAGTGCTAGATTCCGGGGCTACACCTTC	CSARFRGYTF
TRBD2	TRBV11-3	TRBJ2-1	NA	TGTGCCAGCAGCTTAGGAGTAGCGGGGTACTCCTACAATGAGCAGTTCTTC	CASSLGVAGYSYNEQFF
NA	TRBV4-1	TRBJ1-2	NA	TGCGCCAGCAGCCAAGTTTGGTTGGCAAGCCGCTATGGCTACACCTTC	CASSQVWLASRYGYTF
NA	TRBV6-6	TRBJ1-5	NA	TGTGCCAGCAGTTACTCGTTATTTCAGCCCCAGCATTTT	CASSYSLFQPQHF
NA	TRBV5-6	TRBJ1-4	NA	TGTGCCAGCAGCTTGTTCGTGGGGCAGGGAAGGGGGACTAATGAAAAACTGTTTTTT	CASSLFVGQGRGTNEKLFF
NA	TRBV7-3	TRBJ2-2	NA	TGTGCCAGCAGCCCTCCGGGACAAAACACCGGGGAGCTGTTTTTT	CASSPPGQNTGELFF
NA	TRBV10-3	TRBJ2-2	NA	TGTGCCATCAGTCCCCCTACCGGGGAGCTGTTTTTT	CAISPPTGELFF
NA	TRBV7-2	TRBJ2-1	NA	TGTGCCAGCAGCTTGTGGGACAACTCCTACAATGAGCAGTTCTTC	CASSLWDNSYNEQFF
NA	TRBV18	TRBJ1-1	NA	TGTGCCAGCTCCATAAACAGGGTAAGCGAAGCTTTCTTT	CASSINRVSEAFF
TRBD2	TRBV11-3	TRBJ2-1	NA	TGTGCCAGCAGCCCGGGACTAGTTGGGTGGAATGAGCAGTTCTTC	CASSPGLVGWNEQFF
NA	TRBV10-3	TRBJ1-1	NA	TGTGCCATCAGGGGACATATGAACACTGAAGCTTTCTTT	CAIRGHMNTEAFF
NA	TRBV11-3	TRBJ2-2	NA	TGTGCCAGCAGCTCTTTCACCGGGGAGCTGTTTTTT	CASSSFTGELFF
TRBD2	TRBV19	TRBJ2-5	NA	TGTGCCAGTAATGAGGTAGCGGGGCAAGAGACCCAGTACTTC	CASNEVAGQETQYF
NA	TRBV19	TRBJ1-2	NA	TGTGCCAGTAGTATGGGTTTACAGGGAGGCTATGGCTACACCTTC	CASSMGLQGGYGYTF
NA	TRBV6-5	TRBJ2-6	few	TGTGCCAGCAGTGACTCTGGGGCCAACGTCCTGACTTTC	CASSDSGANVLTF
TRBD1	TRBV5-1	TRBJ2-7	NA	TGCGCCAGCAGCCTGGGGACAGGCCTTACCTACGAGCAGTACTTC	CASSLGTGLTYEQYF
TRBD2	TRBV11-1	TRBJ2-7	NA	TGTGCCAGCAGGCTAGCGGGGGGGCCTGTGCAGTACTTC	CASRLAGGPVQYF
TRBD1	TRBV4-3	TRBJ2-7	NA	TGCGCCAGCAGCCCCAATGACCAGGGGGACTACGAGCAGTACTTC	CASSPNDQGDYEQYF
NA	TRBV4-3	TRBJ2-2	few	TGCGCCAGCAGATCCCTGGGGGGTTCGAACACCGGGGAGCTGTTTTTT	CASRSLGGSNTGELFF
NA	TRBV5-4	TRBJ1-6	once	TGTGCCAGCAGCCGTGGGTTGGGGGCGGACGGGGATTCACCCCTCCACTTT	CASSRGLGADGDSPLHF
NA	TRBV7-9	TRBJ1-5	NA	TGTGCCAGCAGCCTACAGGGTTTAGGGAATCAGCCCCAGCATTTT	CASSLQGLGNQPQHF
NA	TRBV11-2	TRBJ1-3	NA	TGTGCCAGCAGCACCTCGACGGCCTCTGGAAACACCATATATTTT	CASSTSTASGNTIYF
NA	TRBV15	TRBJ2-5	NA	TGTGCCACCAGCAGAAAAGAGACCCAGTACTTC	CATSRKETQYF
TRBD1	TRBV10-3	TRBJ1-1	NA	TGTGCCATCAGCCGGACAGGGGAGGCTGAAGCTTTCTTT	CAISRTGEAEAFF
TRBD1	TRBV28	TRBJ2-5	NA	TGTGCCAGCAGTATGACAGGGATTTTAAGGGAGACCCAGTACTTC	CASSMTGILRETQYF
NA	TRBV14	TRBJ2-7	NA	TGTGCCAGCAGCAAGGGGAGCGAGCAGTACTTC	CASSKGSEQYF
NA	TRBV19	TRBJ1-5	NA	TGTGCCGTCCTCGGAACGGGGAATGAGCCCCAGCATTTT	CAVLGTGNEPQHF
NA	TRBV11-2	TRBJ2-1	once	TGTGCCAGCAGCTTAGATCTCGGCGGAAGGGTGGGGGCCTATGAGCAGTTCTTC	CASSLDLGGRVGAYEQFF
NA	TRBV4-1	TRBJ1-5	NA	TGCGCCAGCAGTGCCGCGGGGGGGAGCAATCAGCCCCAGCATTTT	CASSAAGGSNQPQHF
TRBD2	TRBV18	TRBJ2-1	few	TGTGCCAGCTCACCACCGGCAGCGGGGGCGCACAATGAGCAGTTCTTC	CASSPPAAGAHNEQFF
NA	TRBV4-1	TRBJ1-1	few	TGCGCCAGCAGCCAAGATGGAGGGACTGAAGCTTTCTTT	CASSQDGGTEAFF
TRBD1	TRBV2	TRBJ2-7	NA	TGTGCCAGCAGTAGGACAGGCTACGAGCAGTACTTC	CASSRTGYEQYF
NA	TRBV10-3	TRBJ1-2	few	TGTGCCCCGGTGACAGCGGCGACGGGCTACACCTTC	CAPVTAATGYTF
TRBD2	TRBV10-1	TRBJ2-3	NA	TGCGCCAGCAGTGAGATCCAGCGGGGAACAGATACGCAGTATTTT	CASSEIQRGTDTQYF
NA	TRBV28	TRBJ1-6	NA	TGTGCCAGCAGAACTGCAGATTCACCCCTCCACTTT	CASRTADSPLHF
NA	TRBV6-5	TRBJ1-1	NA	TGTGCCAGCAGTTACACCCTAGGGGTAAGGAACACTGAAGCTTTCTTT	CASSYTLGVRNTEAFF
TRBD1	TRBV4-3	TRBJ2-3	NA	TGCGCCAGCAGCCAAGGGGGGACAGGGAGAGATACGCAGTATTTT	CASSQGGTGRDTQYF
NA	TRBV5-4	TRBJ1-2	NA	TGTGCCAGCAGCCCTTCGTGGGGGGGTAACTATGGCTACACCTTC	CASSPSWGGNYGYTF
TRBD2	TRBV7-6	TRBJ2-3	NA	TGTGCCAGCAGCTTACTACTAGCGGGGGGGACCACAGATACGCAGTATTTT	CASSLLLAGGTTDTQYF
NA	TRBV27	TRBJ1-5	NA	TGTGCCAGCAGTCCCTTAGGGGGGGGCTACAATCAGCCCCAGCATTTT	CASSPLGGGYNQPQHF
NA	TRBV7-2	TRBJ2-3	NA	TGTGCCAGCAGCTTAAGATCCCTGGATACGCAGTATTTT	CASSLRSLDTQYF
NA	TRBV28	TRBJ2-7	NA	TGTGCCAGCAGTTCATTCCGGGACACCTTATACGAGCAGTACTTC	CASSSFRDTLYEQYF